This is a list of T cell receptor beta chains from one sample in a study of blood T cell repertoires in COVID-19. Libraries were prepared by immunoSEQ multiplex PCR; TCRdb keeps only in-frame clonotypes and omits some of them. The data contain around 300,000 clones, approximately 88% of them singletons. The source material was PBMCs or T cells enriched from blood (not recorded which). The receptors here all came from a man in his thirties or forties who had recovered from COVID-19. Both conserved end residues are part of each CDR3. The D gene is left open where the match is weak. Size tells how often a clone was seen (once, few, many) or the class of an expanded clone, and some rows leave it out.

abundance	d_gene	v_gene	j_gene	len	CDR3aa	CDR3nt
NA	NA	TRBV6-5	TRBJ2-7	14	CASSFLTEAYEQYF	TGTGCCAGCAGTTTCCTGACAGAGGCCTACGAGCAGTACTTC
NA	NA	TRBV11-2	TRBJ1-1	15	CASSLSATANTEAFF	TGTGCCAGCAGCTTAAGCGCGACGGCGAACACTGAAGCTTTCTTT
NA	TRBD2	TRBV28	TRBJ2-1	17	CASSPPRTSGGSNEQFF	TGTGCCAGCAGTCCCCCCCGGACTAGCGGGGGGTCTAATGAGCAGTTCTTC
NA	TRBD1	TRBV7-9	TRBJ2-7	14	CASSPQGVSYEQYF	TGTGCCAGCAGCCCCCAGGGGGTTTCCTACGAGCAGTACTTC
NA	TRBD2	TRBV5-4	TRBJ2-4	16	CASSPEGLGAENIQYF	TGTGCCAGCAGTCCGGAGGGACTAGGAGCGGAAAACATTCAGTACTTC
NA	TRBD2	TRBV11-2	TRBJ2-3	17	CASSANQLAGGTDTQYF	TGTGCCAGCAGCGCCAACCAACTAGCGGGGGGCACAGATACGCAGTATTTT
NA	NA	TRBV7-9	TRBJ2-1	13	CASSNRGYNEQFF	TGTGCCAGCAGTAACCGAGGGTACAATGAGCAGTTCTTC
once	TRBD2	TRBV6-1	TRBJ2-5	13	CASSDGTSRTQYF	TGTGCCAGCAGTGACGGGACTAGCAGGACCCAGTACTTC
NA	NA	TRBV7-9	TRBJ1-6	14	CASSFQLQESPLHF	TGTGCCAGCAGCTTCCAATTACAGGAGTCACCCCTCCACTTT
NA	TRBD1	TRBV5-6	TRBJ1-5	18	CASSGRFDRGRGNQPQHF	TGTGCCAGCAGCGGACGATTCGACAGGGGGCGAGGCAATCAGCCCCAGCATTTT
NA	TRBD1	TRBV7-9	TRBJ1-1	14	CASSEPTGRLEAFF	TGTGCCAGCAGCGAACCGACAGGGAGACTTGAAGCTTTCTTT
NA	NA	TRBV20-1	TRBJ1-5	14	CSASSGHSNQPQHF	TGCAGTGCTAGTTCTGGACATAGCAATCAGCCCCAGCATTTT
NA	TRBD1	TRBV7-6	TRBJ1-5	15	CASSYRTGSNQPQHF	TGTGCCAGCAGCTACCGGACAGGGAGCAATCAGCCCCAGCATTTT
NA	TRBD1	TRBV2	TRBJ1-4	16	CASSDGTGGDNEKLFF	TGTGCCAGCAGTGATGGGACAGGGGGGGATAATGAAAAACTGTTTTTT
NA	TRBD2	TRBV7-2	TRBJ2-1	19	CASRPAGLAGGSSYNEQFF	TGTGCCAGCAGACCGGCAGGGCTAGCGGGGGGAAGCTCCTACAATGAGCAGTTCTTC
NA	NA	TRBV6-5	TRBJ2-7	11	CASSSTSSQYF	TGTGCCAGCAGTTCGACTAGTTCGCAGTACTTC
NA	TRBD1	TRBV5-1	TRBJ2-7	15	CASSTYTGGIDEQYF	TGCGCCAGCAGCACCTACACAGGGGGAATCGACGAGCAGTACTTC
NA	TRBD1	TRBV6-5	TRBJ2-6	15	CASSYSGQGVNVLTF	TGTGCCAGCAGTTACTCGGGACAGGGTGTAAACGTCCTGACTTTC
NA	NA	TRBV28	TRBJ2-3	16	CASSFQGRGGTDTQYF	TGTGCCAGCAGTTTTCAGGGGAGAGGTGGCACAGATACGCAGTATTTT
NA	NA	TRBV5-4	TRBJ2-3	16	CASSLINSLSTDTQYF	TGTGCCAGCAGCTTAATCAATAGTCTTAGCACAGATACGCAGTATTTT
NA	TRBD2	TRBV5-1	TRBJ2-2	15	CASSLVAGNSGELFF	TGCGCCAGCAGCTTGGTAGCGGGAAACTCCGGGGAGCTGTTTTTT
NA	NA	TRBV11-2	TRBJ1-1	14	CASSLGGNLAEAFF	TGTGCCAGCAGCTTAGGAGGGAATCTGGCTGAAGCTTTCTTT
NA	NA	TRBV9	TRBJ2-3	15	CASSVVRGPTDTQYF	TGTGCCAGCAGCGTAGTCAGGGGACCCACAGATACGCAGTATTTT
once	NA	TRBV18	TRBJ2-3	13	CASSPSSTDTQYF	TGTGCCAGCTCTCCCTCTAGCACAGATACGCAGTATTTT
NA	TRBD2	TRBV27	TRBJ2-1	15	CASSSGLAGVYEQFF	TGTGCCAGCAGTTCCGGACTAGCGGGGGTGTATGAGCAGTTCTTC
NA	NA	TRBV7-4	TRBJ1-6	17	CASSPRGTHSYNSPLHF	TGTGCCAGCAGCCCCAGGGGTACCCACTCCTATAATTCACCCCTCCACTTT
NA	TRBD2	TRBV3-1/TRBV3-2	TRBJ2-3	12	CASSHSGGAQYF	TGTGCCAGCAGCCATAGCGGGGGGGCGCAGTATTTT
NA	NA	TRBV30	TRBJ1-2	16	CAWSLRERVKVGGYTF	TGTGCCTGGAGTTTGAGGGAGAGGGTGAAGGTTGGGGGCTACACCTTC
NA	NA	TRBV7-9	TRBJ2-7	14	CASSSPRTDYEQYF	TGTGCCAGCAGCTCACCCCGGACAGACTACGAGCAGTACTTC
NA	NA	TRBV5-1	TRBJ1-2	14	CASSLGQANYGYTF	TGCGCCAGCAGCTTGGGACAGGCTAACTATGGCTACACCTTC
NA	NA	TRBV21-1	TRBJ1-3	15	CASSKRRGAGNTIYF	TGTGCCAGCAGCAAACGGAGAGGAGCTGGAAACACCATATATTTT
NA	NA	TRBV10-3	TRBJ1-5	13	CAISGVPNQPQHF	TGTGCCATCAGTGGTGTTCCAAATCAGCCCCAGCATTTT
NA	NA	TRBV5-6	TRBJ2-2	14	CASSVGQSVGELFF	TGTGCCAGCAGCGTAGGACAGTCCGTCGGGGAGCTGTTTTTT
NA	NA	TRBV28	TRBJ2-3	15	CATRGARADTDTQYF	TGTGCCACCAGGGGGGCCAGGGCCGACACAGATACGCAGTATTTT
NA	NA	TRBV28	TRBJ2-7	17	CASSLLRDRRRIYEQYF	TGTGCCAGCAGTTTACTGAGAGACAGGCGGCGGATTTACGAGCAGTACTTC
NA	TRBD2	TRBV5-4	TRBJ2-3	15	CASSLAGGSIDTQYF	TGTGCCAGCAGCTTAGCGGGGGGGAGTATAGATACGCAGTATTTT